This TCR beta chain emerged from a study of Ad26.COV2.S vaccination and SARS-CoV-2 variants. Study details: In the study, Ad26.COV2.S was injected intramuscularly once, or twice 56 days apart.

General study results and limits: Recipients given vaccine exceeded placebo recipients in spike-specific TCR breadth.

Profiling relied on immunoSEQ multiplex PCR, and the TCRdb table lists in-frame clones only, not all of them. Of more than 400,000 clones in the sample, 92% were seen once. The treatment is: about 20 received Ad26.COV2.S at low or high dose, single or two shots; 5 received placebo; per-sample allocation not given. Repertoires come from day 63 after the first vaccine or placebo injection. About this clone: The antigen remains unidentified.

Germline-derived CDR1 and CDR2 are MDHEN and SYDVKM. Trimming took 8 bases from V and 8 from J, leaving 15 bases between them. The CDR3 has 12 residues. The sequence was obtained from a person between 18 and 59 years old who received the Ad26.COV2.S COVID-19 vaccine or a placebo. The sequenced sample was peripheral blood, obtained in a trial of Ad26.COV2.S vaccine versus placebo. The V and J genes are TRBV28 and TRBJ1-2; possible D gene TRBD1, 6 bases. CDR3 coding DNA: TGTGCCAGCGGGGGCACGGGAGAGGGCTACACCTTC. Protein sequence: CASGGTGEGYTF.